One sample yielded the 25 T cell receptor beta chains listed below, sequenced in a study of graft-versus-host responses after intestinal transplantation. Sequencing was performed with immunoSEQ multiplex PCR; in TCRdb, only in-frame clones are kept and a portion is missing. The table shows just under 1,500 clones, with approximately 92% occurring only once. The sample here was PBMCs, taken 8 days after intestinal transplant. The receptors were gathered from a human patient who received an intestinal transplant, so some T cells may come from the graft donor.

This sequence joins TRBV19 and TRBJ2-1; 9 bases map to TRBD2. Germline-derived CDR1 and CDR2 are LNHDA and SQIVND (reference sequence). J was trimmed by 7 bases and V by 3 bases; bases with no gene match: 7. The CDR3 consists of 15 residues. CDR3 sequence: CASSMVAGVKNEQFF. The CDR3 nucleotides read TGTGCCAGTAGTATGGTAGCGGGAGTTAAAAATGAGCAGTTCTTC.

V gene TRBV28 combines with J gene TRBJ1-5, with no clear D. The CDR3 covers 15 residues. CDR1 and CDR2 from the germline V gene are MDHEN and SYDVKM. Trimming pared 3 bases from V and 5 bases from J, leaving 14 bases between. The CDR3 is CASSFRGLGYQPQHF. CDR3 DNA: TGTGCCAGCAGTTTTCGGGGATTGGGGTATCAGCCCCAGCATTTT.

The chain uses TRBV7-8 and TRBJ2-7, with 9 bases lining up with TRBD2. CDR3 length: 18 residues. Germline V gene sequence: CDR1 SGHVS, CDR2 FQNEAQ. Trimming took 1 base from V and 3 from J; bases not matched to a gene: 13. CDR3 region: CASSLVGLAGSSNYEQYF. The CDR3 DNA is TGTGCCAGCAGCTTAGTCGGCCTAGCGGGATCGTCAAACTACGAGCAGTACTTC.

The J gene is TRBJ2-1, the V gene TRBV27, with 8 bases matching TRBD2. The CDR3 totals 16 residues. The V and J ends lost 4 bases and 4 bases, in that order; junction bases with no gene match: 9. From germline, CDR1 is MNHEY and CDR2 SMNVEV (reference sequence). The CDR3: CASSWFGTSEYNEQFF. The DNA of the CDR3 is TGTGCCAGCAGTTGGTTTGGGACTAGTGAGTACAATGAGCAGTTCTTC.

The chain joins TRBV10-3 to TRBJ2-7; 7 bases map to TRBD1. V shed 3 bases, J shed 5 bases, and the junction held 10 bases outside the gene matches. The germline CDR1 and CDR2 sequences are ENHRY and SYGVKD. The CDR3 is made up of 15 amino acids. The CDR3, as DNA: TGTGCCATCAGTGACATAAAGGGGGCCTACAACGAGCAGTACTTC. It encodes CAISDIKGAYNEQYF.

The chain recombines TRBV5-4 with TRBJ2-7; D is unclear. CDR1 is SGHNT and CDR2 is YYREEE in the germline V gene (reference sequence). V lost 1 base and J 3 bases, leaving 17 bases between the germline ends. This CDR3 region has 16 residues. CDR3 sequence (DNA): TGTGCCAGCAGCTTGTCTGGGTTGGGTCGGAGCTACGAGCAGTACTTC. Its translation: CASSLSGLGRSYEQYF.

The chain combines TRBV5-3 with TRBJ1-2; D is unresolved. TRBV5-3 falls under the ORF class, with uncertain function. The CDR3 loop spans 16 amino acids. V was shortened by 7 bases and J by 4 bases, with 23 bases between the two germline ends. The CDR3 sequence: CARFGLLVRKTYGYTF. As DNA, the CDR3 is TGTGCCAGATTTGGTTTATTGGTGAGAAAGACCTATGGCTACACCTTC.

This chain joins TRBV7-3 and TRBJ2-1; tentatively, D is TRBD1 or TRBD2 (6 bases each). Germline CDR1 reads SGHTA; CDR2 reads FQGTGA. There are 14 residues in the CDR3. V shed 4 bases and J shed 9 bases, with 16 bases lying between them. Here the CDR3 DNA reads TGTGCCAGCAGCTCCCGGACGGGGGCGAGTGAGCAGTTCTTC. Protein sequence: CASSSRTGASEQFF.

The CDR3 DNA reads TGCGCCAGCAGCTTGGCCGGGCCATCGAACACTGAAGCTTTCTTT. Amino acid sequence: CASSLAGPSNTEAFF. The rearrangement links TRBV5-1 to TRBJ1-1; D is unclear. CDR3 length: 15 residues. V was cut by 0 bases and J by 1 base, with 10 bases left in between. CDR1 SGHRS and CDR2 YFSETQ come from the germline V gene.

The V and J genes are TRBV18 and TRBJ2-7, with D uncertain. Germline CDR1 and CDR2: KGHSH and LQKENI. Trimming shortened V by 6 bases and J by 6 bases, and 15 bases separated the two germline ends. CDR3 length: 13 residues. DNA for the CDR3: TGTGCCAGCTCCCCCGGTCGCCCGCGCGAGCAGTACTTC. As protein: CASSPGRPREQYF.

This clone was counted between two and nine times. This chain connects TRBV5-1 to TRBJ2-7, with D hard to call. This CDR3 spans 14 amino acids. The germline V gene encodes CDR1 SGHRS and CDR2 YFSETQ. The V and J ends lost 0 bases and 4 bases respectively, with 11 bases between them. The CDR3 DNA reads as TGCGCCAGCAGCTTGGAAGTGTCGCGGTACGAGCAGTACTTC. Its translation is CASSLEVSRYEQYF.

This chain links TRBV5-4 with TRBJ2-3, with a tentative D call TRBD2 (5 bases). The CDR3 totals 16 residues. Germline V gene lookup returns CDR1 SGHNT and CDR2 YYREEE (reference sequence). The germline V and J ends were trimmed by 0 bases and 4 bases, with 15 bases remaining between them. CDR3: CASSLDVWEWPDTQYF. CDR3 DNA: TGTGCCAGCAGCTTGGATGTGTGGGAGTGGCCAGATACGCAGTATTTT.

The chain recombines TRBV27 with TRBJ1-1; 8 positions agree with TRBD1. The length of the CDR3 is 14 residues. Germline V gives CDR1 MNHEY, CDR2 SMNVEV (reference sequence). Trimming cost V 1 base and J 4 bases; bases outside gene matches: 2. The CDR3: CASSLLTGVTEAFF. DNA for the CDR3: TGTGCCAGCAGTTTATTGACAGGGGTCACTGAAGCTTTCTTT.

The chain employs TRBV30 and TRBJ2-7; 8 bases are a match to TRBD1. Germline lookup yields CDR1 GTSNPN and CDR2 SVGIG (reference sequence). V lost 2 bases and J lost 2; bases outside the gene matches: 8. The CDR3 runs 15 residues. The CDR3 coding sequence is TGTGCCTGGAGTCAAGGGACAGGAGGTGCCTACGAGCAGTACTTC. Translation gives CAWSQGTGGAYEQYF.

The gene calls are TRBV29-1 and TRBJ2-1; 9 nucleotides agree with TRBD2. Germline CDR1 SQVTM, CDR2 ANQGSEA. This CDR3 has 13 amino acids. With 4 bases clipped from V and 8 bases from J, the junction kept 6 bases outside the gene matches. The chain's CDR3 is CSVGVAGDYEQFF. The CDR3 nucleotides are TGCAGCGTTGGTGTAGCGGGAGACTATGAGCAGTTCTTC.

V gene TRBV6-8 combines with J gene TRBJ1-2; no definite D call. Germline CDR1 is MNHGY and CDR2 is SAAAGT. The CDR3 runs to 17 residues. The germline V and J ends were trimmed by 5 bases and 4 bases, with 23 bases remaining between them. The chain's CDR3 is CASSNTARSRRAYGYTF. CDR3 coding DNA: TGTGCCAGCAGTAATACGGCACGCTCTAGAAGGGCCTATGGCTACACCTTC.

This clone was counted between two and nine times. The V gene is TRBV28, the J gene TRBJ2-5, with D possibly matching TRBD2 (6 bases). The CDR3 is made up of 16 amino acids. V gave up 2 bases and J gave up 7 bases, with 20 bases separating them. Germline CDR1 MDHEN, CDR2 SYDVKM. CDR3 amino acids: CASSLPGGRAGRTQYF. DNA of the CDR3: TGTGCCAGCAGTTTACCCGGCGGGCGGGCGGGGCGGACCCAGTACTTC.

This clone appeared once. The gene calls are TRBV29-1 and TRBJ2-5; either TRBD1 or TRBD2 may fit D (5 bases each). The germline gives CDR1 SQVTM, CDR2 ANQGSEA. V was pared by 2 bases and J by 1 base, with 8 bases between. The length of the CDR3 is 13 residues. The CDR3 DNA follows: TGCAGCGTTGAACAGGGAGTCCAAGAGACCCAGTACTTC. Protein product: CSVEQGVQETQYF.

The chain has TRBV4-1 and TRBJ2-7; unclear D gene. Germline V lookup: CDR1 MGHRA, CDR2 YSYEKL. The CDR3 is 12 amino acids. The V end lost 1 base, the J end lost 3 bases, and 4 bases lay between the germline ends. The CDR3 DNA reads TGCGCCAGCAGCCAAGGGTTCTACGAGCAGTACTTC. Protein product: CASSQGFYEQYF.

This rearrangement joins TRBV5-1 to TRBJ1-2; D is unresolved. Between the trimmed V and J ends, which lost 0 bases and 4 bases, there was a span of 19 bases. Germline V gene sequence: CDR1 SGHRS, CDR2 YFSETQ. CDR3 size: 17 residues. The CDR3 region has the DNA TGCGCCAGCAGCTTGGCCGCAGTCTCTCCCCCTCTCTATGGCTACACCTTC. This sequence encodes CASSLAAVSPPLYGYTF.

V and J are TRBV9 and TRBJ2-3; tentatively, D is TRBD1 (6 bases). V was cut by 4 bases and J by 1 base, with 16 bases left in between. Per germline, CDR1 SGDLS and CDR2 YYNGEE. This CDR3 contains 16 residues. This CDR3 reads CASSQKPRGGTDTQYF. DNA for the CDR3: TGTGCCAGCAGCCAAAAACCCAGGGGTGGCACAGATACGCAGTATTTT.

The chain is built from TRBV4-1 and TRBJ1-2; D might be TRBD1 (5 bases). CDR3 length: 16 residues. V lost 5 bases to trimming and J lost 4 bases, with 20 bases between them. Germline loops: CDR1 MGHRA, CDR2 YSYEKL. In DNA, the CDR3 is TGCGCCAGCAGCATGCGACAGAACCGAAAGACCTATGGCTACACCTTC. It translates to CASSMRQNRKTYGYTF.

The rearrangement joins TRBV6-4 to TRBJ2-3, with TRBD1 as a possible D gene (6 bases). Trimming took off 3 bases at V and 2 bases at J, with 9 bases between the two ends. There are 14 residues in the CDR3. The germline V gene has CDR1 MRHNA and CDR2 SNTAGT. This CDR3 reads CASSEGHTTDTQYF. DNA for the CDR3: TGTGCCAGCAGTGAGGGACACACCACAGATACGCAGTATTTT.

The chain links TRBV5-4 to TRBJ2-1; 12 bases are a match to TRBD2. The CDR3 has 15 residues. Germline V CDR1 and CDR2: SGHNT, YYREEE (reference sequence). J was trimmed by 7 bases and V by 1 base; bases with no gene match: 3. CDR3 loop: CASSLLAGGVNEQFF. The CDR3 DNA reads TGTGCCAGCAGCTTGCTAGCGGGAGGGGTAAATGAGCAGTTCTTC.

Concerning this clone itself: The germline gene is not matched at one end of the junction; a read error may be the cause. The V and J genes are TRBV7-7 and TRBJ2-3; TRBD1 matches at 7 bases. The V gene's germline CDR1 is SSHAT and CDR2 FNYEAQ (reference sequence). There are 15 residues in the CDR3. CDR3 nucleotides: TGTGCTAGCAGCCTGGGACAGTTTGTCACAGATACGCAGTATTTT. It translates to CASSLGQFVTDTQYF.